This T cell receptor (beta chain) was identified during a study of patients and donors after allogeneic stem cell transplantation. The CDR3 covers 14 residues. Deletions cut 4 bases from V and 0 bases from J, with 9 bases between. TCRdb redid the calling of the RT-PCR reads with MiXCR, one entry per CDR3 protein. The sample gives about 410,000 distinct CDR3 sequences, under 20% of which show up once; less than 8.5% is in the top ten. This chain links TRBV12-3 or TRBV12-4 with TRBJ2-5, with a tentative D call TRBD1 (5 bases). The TCR was taken from a human donor who was either an allogeneic HSCT recipient or a stem cell or donor lymphocyte infusion donor (not recorded which). It is not recorded whose cells these are; they may come from a transplant donor. The sample comprised blood, either unsorted or a sorted T cell fraction (not recorded which). The CDR3 sequence is CASSSSGYQETQYF. In DNA, the CDR3 is TGTGCCAGCAGTTCCTCAGGGTACCAAGAGACCCAGTACTTC.